This T cell receptor (beta chain) was recovered during a study of OX40 agonist ivuxolimab in advanced cancers. In the study overall: The costimulatory receptor OX40 (CD134) was targeted by ivuxolimab, a fully human IgG2 agonistic monoclonal antibody. Patients were allowed to have had prior anti-PD-1, anti-PD-L1 or anti-CTLA-4 therapy, and 40% to 45% of the dose-escalation patients had previously received checkpoint inhibitors. Intravenous ivuxolimab was administered to patients every 2 weeks at six dose levels: 0.01, 0.1, 0.3, 1.5, 3 and 10 mg/kg. Partial responses occurred in three dose-escalation patients: two with cutaneous melanoma and one with hepatocellular carcinoma. Peripheral TCRbeta sequencing aimed to test whether ivuxolimab altered TCR sequence diversity and caused clonal T-cell expansion. Of the roughly 52 dose-escalation patients, hepatocellular carcinoma was present in 19, melanoma in roughly 15, renal cell carcinoma in 9 and head and neck cancer in 9. In the dose-escalation cohort, approximately 82% of patients were male, and the mean age was approximately 60 years with a range of roughly 20 to 85. The paper reports the monotherapy dose-escalation portion (N ≈ 50 patients) of the phase I ivuxolimab trial.

As to this clone: Its target antigen remains unknown. No per-base quality is available; no much larger clone lies one base away.

The trial excluded patients who had a history of autoimmune disease or were on systemic immunosuppression. Peripheral blood for TCR sequencing was collected from all dose cohorts at baseline, on cycle 4 day 1, and on cycle 7 day 1. The samples were drawn from a first-in-human, open-label, multicenter phase I dose-escalation trial of ivuxolimab. Adults with locally advanced or metastatic melanoma, renal cell carcinoma, hepatocellular carcinoma or head and neck squamous cell carcinoma were enrolled in the trial. Before TCR sequencing, CD4+ and CD8+ T cells were separately sorted from peripheral blood. The research as a whole found: Low levels of normalized T-cell clonal expansion were also seen in some patients who did not respond. The antigen specificity of the peripheral T cells that underwent clonal expansion was not determined. After ivuxolimab, CD8+ T cells had more expanded clones than CD4+ T cells on average. Partial responders in the 0.1-3.0 mg/kg groups had among the lowest normalized peripheral clonal expansion, especially among CD8+ T cells. At doses from 0.1 to 3.0 mg/kg, clonal expansion was seen in both CD4+ and CD8+ blood T cells between baseline and week 6.

The CDR3 contains 16 residues, cysteine and phenylalanine counted. CDR3 DNA is the only sequence kept; it has 48 bases, read in frame from the first base. Trimming accounts for 2 bases at V and 1 base at J, while the number of junction bases matched to no gene is 6. The germline V gene provides CDR1 KGHSH and CDR2 LQKENI. To sequence the TCRbeta CDR3 region, genomic DNA was isolated from the sorted cells. TCRbeta CDR3 regions were sequenced using the immunoSEQ Assay. The source is immuneACCESS, and TCRdb retained only in-frame sequences with V and J called. Part of the clones is not carried over; for the studies checked, unresolved V genes explain less than half of this, and the remainder is unexplained. Here the sample has about 90,000 clones; just over 90% occur a single time. Around 0.35% of the sample comes from the top ten.

This specimen was CD4+ or CD8+ T cells sorted from blood, taken in a trial of the OX40 agonist ivuxolimab. The sequence came from an adult with an advanced solid tumor such as melanoma, head and neck, liver or kidney cancer. The sequence is built from TRBV18 and TRBJ2-5; 8 of the junction bases match TRBD2. The DNA sequence is TGTGCCAGCTCACCAGGGCTAGCGGGCGTCCAAGAGACCCAGTACTTC. This is translated as CASSPGLAGVQETQYF.